A selection of T cell receptor beta chains follows, all from one sample in a study of blood T cell repertoires in COVID-19. Data came from immunoSEQ multiplex PCR; TCRdb stores just in-frame clones and leaves some out. The data contain about 27,000 clones, just over 85% of them singletons. The sample was peripheral blood. These receptors were taken from a woman aged 45-65 years with active COVID-19. Both conserved end residues are part of each CDR3. A D gene is named only where the DNA matches it firmly. A row's size may be missing; if present it is once, few, many or a size class.

J: TRBJ2-7; D: -; size: -; V: TRBV18; DNA: TGTGCCAGCTCACCAATAGTGGCGGGGAATGAGCAGTACTTC; CDR3: CASSPIVAGNEQYF
J: TRBJ1-1; D: -; size: -; V: TRBV30; DNA: TGTGCCTGGACGATTAAGGCAGGGCGAACTGAGGCTTTCTTT; CDR3: CAWTIKAGRTEAFF
J: TRBJ2-6; D: -; size: -; V: TRBV21-1; DNA: TGTGCCAGCAGCAAACGTAAACTTGAGGGGGCCGGGGCCAACGTCCTGACTTTC; CDR3: CASSKRKLEGAGANVLTF
J: TRBJ1-1; D: -; size: -; V: TRBV6-1; DNA: TGTGCCAGCAGTGAATGGGGAGGCATGAGGAACACTGAAGCTTTCTTT; CDR3: CASSEWGGMRNTEAFF
J: TRBJ2-3; D: TRBD2; size: -; V: TRBV7-9; DNA: TGTGCCAGCAGTGTGGGGGGGTACGGCACAGATACGCAGTATTTT; CDR3: CASSVGGYGTDTQYF
J: TRBJ2-1; D: TRBD1; size: -; V: TRBV12-3/TRBV12-4; DNA: TGTGCCAGCACCTGGACAGGCGATCGTGAGCAGTTCTTC; CDR3: CASTWTGDREQFF
J: TRBJ2-7; D: TRBD2; size: once; V: TRBV30; DNA: TGTGCCTCCTCGGGACTAGCGGGAGGCGACGAGCAGTACTTC; CDR3: CASSGLAGGDEQYF
J: TRBJ1-6; D: -; size: few; V: TRBV6-5; DNA: TGTGCCGGCGGGACTTCCTATAATTCACCCCTCCACTTT; CDR3: CAGGTSYNSPLHF
J: TRBJ1-5; D: -; size: -; V: TRBV28; DNA: TGTGCCAGCAGTTTATCGTGGATAGCAAATCAGCCCCAGCATTTT; CDR3: CASSLSWIANQPQHF
J: TRBJ2-7; D: -; size: -; V: TRBV3-1/TRBV3-2; DNA: TGTGCCAGCAGCCAAGCAGGCGGGACGGTCACCTACGAGCAGTACTTC; CDR3: CASSQAGGTVTYEQYF
J: TRBJ2-7; D: TRBD1; size: few; V: TRBV3-1/TRBV3-2; DNA: TGTGCCAGCAGCCAAGGACCGACAGGGGCCTACGAGCAGTACTTC; CDR3: CASSQGPTGAYEQYF
J: TRBJ2-1; D: TRBD2; size: -; V: TRBV11-2; DNA: TGTGCCAGCAGCTTAGCGCTAGCGGGAACCGATGAGCAGTTCTTC; CDR3: CASSLALAGTDEQFF
J: TRBJ2-1; D: TRBD1; size: -; V: TRBV7-8; DNA: TGTGCCAGCAGCTTAGCGGGACAGACCTACAATGAGCAGTTCTTC; CDR3: CASSLAGQTYNEQFF
J: TRBJ2-1; D: TRBD1; size: once; V: TRBV28; DNA: TGTGCCAGCAGTACTCGACAGGGGATATACAATGAGCAGTTCTTC; CDR3: CASSTRQGIYNEQFF
J: TRBJ1-2; D: TRBD1; size: few; V: TRBV2; DNA: TGTGCCAGCAGTGAGGACAGGGGATTTTACTATGGCTACACCTTC; CDR3: CASSEDRGFYYGYTF
J: TRBJ2-7; D: -; size: -; V: TRBV10-2; DNA: TGCGCCAGCAGAATCGGGATCCTCGACGAGCAGTACTTC; CDR3: CASRIGILDEQYF
J: TRBJ2-3; D: TRBD1; size: -; V: TRBV11-2; DNA: TGTGCCAGCAGCTTATCTAATACAGGGGGCACAGATACGCAGTATTTT; CDR3: CASSLSNTGGTDTQYF
J: TRBJ2-5; D: TRBD2; size: -; V: TRBV18; DNA: TGTGCCAGCTCTGCGGGACTAGCGGGTCAAGAGACCCAGTACTTC; CDR3: CASSAGLAGQETQYF
J: TRBJ2-1; D: TRBD2; size: -; V: TRBV7-2; DNA: TGTGCCAGCAGCTTGGGGAGCGGGAGGGCCGACAGGCCTGAGCAGTTCTTC; CDR3: CASSLGSGRADRPEQFF
J: TRBJ2-3; D: -; size: -; V: TRBV10-3; DNA: TGTGCCATCAGTGAAAACAGGAAGGGCACAGATACGCAGTATTTT; CDR3: CAISENRKGTDTQYF
J: TRBJ2-7; D: -; size: -; V: TRBV28; DNA: TGTGCCACCCGATTGTACTCCGCCTACGAGCAGTACTTC; CDR3: CATRLYSAYEQYF
J: TRBJ2-1; D: TRBD2; size: -; V: TRBV28; DNA: TGTGCCAGCAACCCTTCGAGCGGGAGGGTGTCCTACAATGAGCAGTTCTTC; CDR3: CASNPSSGRVSYNEQFF
J: TRBJ2-7; D: TRBD1; size: once; V: TRBV5-1; DNA: TGCGCCAGCAGCCGAACAGGGGACCCAATCTACGAGCAGTACTTC; CDR3: CASSRTGDPIYEQYF
J: TRBJ2-7; D: -; size: once; V: TRBV6-5; DNA: TGTGCCAGCAAACTAGCTTTCTACGAGCAGTACTTC; CDR3: CASKLAFYEQYF
J: TRBJ1-1; D: -; size: -; V: TRBV19; DNA: TGTGCCAGTACCCTCCCCGGTGGTACTGAAGCTTTCTTT; CDR3: CASTLPGGTEAFF
J: TRBJ2-1; D: TRBD1; size: -; V: TRBV18; DNA: TGTGCCAGCTCACCCGGGACAGGTGGGTTCCACAATGAGCAGTTCTTC; CDR3: CASSPGTGGFHNEQFF
J: TRBJ2-3; D: -; size: -; V: TRBV9; DNA: TGTGCCAGCAGCGTAGCCCCAAGGGGGAACACAGATACGCAGTATTTT; CDR3: CASSVAPRGNTDTQYF
J: TRBJ2-7; D: TRBD1; size: -; V: TRBV28; DNA: TGTGCCAGCAGCAACAGGGGGATTACCTACGAGCAGTACTTC; CDR3: CASSNRGITYEQYF
J: TRBJ1-2; D: TRBD1; size: -; V: TRBV20-1; DNA: TGCAGTGGGGACAGGGGCTATGGCTACACCTTC; CDR3: CSGDRGYGYTF